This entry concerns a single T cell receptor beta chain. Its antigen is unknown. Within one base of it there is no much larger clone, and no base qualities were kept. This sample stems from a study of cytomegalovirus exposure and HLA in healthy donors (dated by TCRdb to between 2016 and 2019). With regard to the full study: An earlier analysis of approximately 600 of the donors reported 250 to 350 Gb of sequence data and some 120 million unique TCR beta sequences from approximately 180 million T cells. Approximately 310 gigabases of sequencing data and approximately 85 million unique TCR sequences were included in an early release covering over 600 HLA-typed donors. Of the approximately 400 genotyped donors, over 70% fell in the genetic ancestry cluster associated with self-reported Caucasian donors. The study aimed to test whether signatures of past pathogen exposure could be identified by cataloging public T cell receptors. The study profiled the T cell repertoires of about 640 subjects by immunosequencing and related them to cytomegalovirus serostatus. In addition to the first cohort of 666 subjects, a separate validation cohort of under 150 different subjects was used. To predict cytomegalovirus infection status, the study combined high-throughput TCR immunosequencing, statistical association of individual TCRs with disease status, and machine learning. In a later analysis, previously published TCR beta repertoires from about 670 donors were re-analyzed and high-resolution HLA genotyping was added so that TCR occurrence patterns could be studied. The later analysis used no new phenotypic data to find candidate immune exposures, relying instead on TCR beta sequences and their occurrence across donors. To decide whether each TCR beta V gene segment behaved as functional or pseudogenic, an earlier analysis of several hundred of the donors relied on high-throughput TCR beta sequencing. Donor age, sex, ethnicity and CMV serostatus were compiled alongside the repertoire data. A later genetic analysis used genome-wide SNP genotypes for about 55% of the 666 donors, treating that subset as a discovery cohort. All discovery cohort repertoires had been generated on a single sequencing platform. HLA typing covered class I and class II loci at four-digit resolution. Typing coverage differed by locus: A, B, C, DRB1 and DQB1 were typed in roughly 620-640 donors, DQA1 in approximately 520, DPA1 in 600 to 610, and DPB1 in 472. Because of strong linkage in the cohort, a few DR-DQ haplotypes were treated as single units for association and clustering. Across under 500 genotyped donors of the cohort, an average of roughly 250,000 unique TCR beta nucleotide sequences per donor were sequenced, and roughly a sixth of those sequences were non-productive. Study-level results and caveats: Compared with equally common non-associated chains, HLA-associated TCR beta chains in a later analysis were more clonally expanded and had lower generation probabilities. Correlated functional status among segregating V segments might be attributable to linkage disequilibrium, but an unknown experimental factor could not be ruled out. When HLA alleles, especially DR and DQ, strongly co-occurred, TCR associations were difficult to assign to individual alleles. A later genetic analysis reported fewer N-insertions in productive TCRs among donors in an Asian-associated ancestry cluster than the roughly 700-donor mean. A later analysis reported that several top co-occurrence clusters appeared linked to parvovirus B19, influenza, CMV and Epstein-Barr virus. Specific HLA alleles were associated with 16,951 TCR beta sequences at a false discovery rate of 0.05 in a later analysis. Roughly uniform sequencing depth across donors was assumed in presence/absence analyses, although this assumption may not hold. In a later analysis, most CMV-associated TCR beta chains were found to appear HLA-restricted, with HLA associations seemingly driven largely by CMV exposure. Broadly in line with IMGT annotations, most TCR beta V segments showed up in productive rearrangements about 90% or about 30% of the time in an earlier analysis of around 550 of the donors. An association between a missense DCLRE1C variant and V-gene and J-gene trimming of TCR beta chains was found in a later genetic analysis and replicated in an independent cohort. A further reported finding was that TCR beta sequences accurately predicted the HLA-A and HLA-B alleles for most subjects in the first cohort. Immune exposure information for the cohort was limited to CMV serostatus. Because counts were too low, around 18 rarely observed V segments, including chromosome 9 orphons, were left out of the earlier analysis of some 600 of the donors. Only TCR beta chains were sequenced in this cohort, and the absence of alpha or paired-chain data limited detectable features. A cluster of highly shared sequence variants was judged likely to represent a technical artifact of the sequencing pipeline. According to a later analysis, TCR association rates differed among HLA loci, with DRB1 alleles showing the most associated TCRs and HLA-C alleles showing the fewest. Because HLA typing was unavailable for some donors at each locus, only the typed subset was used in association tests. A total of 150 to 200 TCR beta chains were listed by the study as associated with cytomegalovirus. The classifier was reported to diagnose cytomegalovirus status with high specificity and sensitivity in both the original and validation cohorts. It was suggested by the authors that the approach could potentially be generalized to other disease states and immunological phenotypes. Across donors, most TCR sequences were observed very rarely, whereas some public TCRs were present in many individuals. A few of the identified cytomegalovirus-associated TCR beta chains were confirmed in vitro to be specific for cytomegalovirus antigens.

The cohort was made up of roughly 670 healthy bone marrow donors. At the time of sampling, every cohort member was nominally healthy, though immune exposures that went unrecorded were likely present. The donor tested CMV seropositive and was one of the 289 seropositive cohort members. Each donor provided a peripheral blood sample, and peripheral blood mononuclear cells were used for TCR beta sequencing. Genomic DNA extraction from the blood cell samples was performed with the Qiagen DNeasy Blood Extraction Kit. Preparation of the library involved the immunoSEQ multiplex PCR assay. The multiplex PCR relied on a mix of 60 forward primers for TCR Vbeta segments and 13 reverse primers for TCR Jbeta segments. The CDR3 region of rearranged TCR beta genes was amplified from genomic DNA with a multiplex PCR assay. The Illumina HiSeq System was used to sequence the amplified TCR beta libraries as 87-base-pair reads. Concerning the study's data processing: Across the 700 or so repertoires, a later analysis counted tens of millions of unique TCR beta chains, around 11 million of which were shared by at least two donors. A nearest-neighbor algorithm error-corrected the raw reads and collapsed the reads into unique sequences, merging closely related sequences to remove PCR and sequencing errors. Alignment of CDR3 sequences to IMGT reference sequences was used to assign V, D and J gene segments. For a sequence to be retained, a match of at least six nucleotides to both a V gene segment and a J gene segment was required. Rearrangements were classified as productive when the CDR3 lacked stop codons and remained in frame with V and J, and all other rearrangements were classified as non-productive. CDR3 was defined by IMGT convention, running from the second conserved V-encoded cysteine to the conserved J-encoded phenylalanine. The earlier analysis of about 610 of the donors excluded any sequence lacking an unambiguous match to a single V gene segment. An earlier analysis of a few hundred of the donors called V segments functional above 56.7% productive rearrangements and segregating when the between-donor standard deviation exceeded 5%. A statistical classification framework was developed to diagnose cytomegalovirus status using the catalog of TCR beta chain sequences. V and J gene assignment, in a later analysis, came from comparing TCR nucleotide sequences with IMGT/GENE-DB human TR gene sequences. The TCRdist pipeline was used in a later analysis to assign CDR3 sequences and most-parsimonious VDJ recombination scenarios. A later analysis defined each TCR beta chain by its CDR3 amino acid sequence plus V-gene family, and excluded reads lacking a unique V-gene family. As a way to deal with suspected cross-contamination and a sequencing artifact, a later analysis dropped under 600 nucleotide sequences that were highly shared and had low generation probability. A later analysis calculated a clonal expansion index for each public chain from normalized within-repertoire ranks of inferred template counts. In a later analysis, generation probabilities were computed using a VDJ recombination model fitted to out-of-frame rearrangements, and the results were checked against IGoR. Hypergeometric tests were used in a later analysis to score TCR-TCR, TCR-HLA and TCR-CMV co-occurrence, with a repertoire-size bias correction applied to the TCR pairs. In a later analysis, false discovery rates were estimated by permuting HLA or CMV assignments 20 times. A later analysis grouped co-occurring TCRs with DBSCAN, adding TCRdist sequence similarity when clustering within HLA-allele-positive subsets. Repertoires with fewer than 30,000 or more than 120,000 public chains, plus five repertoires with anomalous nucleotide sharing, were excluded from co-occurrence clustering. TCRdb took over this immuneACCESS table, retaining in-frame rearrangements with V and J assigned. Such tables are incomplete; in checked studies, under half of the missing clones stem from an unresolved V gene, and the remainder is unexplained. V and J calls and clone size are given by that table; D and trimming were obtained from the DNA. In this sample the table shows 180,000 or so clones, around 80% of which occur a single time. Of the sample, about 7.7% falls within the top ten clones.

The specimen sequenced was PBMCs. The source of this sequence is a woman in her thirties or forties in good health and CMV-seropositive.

The bases read TGTGCCAGCAGCACCAAGACAGGGGGGGGCACAGATACGCAGTATTTT. Its translation reads: CASSTKTGGGTDTQYF. The sequence is built from TRBV11-2 and TRBJ2-3, with TRBD1 matching 9 junction bases. There are 16 amino acids in the CDR3, from cysteine to phenylalanine inclusive. The only DNA kept is the CDR3, 48 bases in frame from the first base. Looking up the germline V gene yields CDR1 SGHAT and CDR2 FQNNGV. Trimming takes 5 bases off V and 1 base off J; junction bases not matched to a gene: 7.